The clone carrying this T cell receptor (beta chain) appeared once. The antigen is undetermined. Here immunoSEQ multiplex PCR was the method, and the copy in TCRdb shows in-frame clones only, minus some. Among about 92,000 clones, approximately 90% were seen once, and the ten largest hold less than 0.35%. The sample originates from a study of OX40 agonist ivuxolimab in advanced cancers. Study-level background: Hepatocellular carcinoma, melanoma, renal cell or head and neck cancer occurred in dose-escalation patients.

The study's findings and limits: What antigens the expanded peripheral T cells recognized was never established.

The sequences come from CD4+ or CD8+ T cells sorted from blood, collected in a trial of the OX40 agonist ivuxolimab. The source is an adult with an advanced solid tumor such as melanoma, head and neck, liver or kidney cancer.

The CDR3 DNA follows: TGTGCCAGCAAAACGCCCGGACGTACGGTGACCCGCACAGATACGCAGTATTTT. It translates to CASKTPGRTVTRTDTQYF. V and J are TRBV28 and TRBJ2-3; D gene unclear. CDR3 length equals 18 residues. Germline V lookup: CDR1 MDHEN, CDR2 SYDVKM. Trimming pared 7 bases from V and 1 base from J, leaving 24 bases between.